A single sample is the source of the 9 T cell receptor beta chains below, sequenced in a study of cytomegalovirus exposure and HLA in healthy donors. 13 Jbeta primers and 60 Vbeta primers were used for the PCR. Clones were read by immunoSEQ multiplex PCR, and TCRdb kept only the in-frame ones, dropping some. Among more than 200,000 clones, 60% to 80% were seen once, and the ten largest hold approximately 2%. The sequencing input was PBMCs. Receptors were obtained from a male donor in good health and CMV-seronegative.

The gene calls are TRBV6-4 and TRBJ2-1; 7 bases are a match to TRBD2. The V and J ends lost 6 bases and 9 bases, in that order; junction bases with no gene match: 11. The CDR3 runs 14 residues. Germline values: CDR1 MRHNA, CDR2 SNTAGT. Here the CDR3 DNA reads TGTGCCAGCAGCGAGGGACTACTTTTCGGTGAGCAGTTCTTC. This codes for CASSEGLLFGEQFF.

CDR3 in amino acids: CASSSYHQTGFDTLAFGYTF. In nucleotides, the CDR3 is TGCGCCAGCAGCTCCTATCACCAGACAGGGTTTGATACTCTAGCATTCGGCTACACCTTC. The rearrangement joins TRBV5-1 to TRBJ1-2; the match to TRBD1 covers 7 bases. Germline assignment: CDR1 SGHRS and CDR2 YFSETQ. The J segment lost 8 bases and the V segment lost 3 bases, leaving 28 bases of the junction unmatched. This CDR3 has 20 amino acids.

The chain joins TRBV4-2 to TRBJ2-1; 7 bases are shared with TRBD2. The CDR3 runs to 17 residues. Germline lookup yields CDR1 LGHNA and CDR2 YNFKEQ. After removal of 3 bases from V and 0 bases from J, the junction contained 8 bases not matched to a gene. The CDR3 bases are TGTGCCAGCAGCCACTACCTGGGAGGGGCCTCCTACAATGAGCAGTTCTTC. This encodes CASSHYLGGASYNEQFF.

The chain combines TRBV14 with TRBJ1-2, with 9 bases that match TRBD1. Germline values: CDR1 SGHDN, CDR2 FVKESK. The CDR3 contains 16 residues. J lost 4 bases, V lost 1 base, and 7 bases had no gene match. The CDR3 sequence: CASSQVPGTGSYGYTF. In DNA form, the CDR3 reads TGTGCCAGCAGCCAAGTTCCCGGGACAGGGTCCTATGGCTACACCTTC. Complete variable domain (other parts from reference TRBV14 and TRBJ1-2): EAGVTQFPSHSVIEKGQTVTLRCDPISGHDNLYWYRRVMGKEIKFLLHFVKESKQDESGMPNNRFLAERTGGTYSTLKVQPAELEDSGVYFCASSQVPGTGSYGYTFGSGTRLTVV.

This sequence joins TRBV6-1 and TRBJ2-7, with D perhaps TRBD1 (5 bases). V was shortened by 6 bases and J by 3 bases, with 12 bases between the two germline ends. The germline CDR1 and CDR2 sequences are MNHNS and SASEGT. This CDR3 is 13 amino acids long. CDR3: CASRKGSNYEQYF. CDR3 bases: TGTGCCAGCAGGAAGGGGTCCAACTACGAGCAGTACTTC.

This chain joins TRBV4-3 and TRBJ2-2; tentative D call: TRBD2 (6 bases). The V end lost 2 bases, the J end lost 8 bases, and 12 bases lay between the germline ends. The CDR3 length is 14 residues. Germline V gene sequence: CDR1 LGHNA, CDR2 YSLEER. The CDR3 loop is CASSQLLARGELFF. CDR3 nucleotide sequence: TGCGCCAGCAGCCAACTACTAGCCAGAGGGGAGCTGTTTTTT.

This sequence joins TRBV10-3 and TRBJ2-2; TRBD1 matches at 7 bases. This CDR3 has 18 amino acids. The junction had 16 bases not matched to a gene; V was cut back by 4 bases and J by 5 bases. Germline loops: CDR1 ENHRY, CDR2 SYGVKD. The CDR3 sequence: CAISGAPDRPLKTGELFF. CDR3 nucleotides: TGTGCCATCAGTGGGGCCCCGGACAGGCCCTTAAAAACCGGGGAGCTGTTTTTT.

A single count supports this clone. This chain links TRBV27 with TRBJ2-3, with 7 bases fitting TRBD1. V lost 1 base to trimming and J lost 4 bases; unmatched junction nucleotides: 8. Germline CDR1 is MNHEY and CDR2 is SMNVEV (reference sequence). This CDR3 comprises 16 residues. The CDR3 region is CASSLLDFGQADTQYF. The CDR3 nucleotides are TGTGCCAGCAGTTTATTGGACTTTGGACAGGCAGATACGCAGTATTTT.

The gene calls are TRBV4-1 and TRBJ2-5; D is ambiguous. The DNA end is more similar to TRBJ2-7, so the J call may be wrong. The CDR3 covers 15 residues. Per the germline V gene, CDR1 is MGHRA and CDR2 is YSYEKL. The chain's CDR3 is CASSQSPSSSYEQYF. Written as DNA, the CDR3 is TGCGCCAGCAGCCAAAGTCCGTCCTCCTCCTACGAGCAGTACTTC.